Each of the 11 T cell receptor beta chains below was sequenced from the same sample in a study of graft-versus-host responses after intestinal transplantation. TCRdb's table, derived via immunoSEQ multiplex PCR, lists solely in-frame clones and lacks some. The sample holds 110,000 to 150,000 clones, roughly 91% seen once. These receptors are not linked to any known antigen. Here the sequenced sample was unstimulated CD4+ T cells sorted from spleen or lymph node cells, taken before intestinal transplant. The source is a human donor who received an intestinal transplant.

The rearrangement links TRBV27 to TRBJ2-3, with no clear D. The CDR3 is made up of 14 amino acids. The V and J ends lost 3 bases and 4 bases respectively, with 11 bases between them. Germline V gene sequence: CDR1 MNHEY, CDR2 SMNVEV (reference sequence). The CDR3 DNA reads TGTGCCAGCAGTTTTCGCCAGATCTCAGATACGCAGTATTTT. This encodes CASSFRQISDTQYF.

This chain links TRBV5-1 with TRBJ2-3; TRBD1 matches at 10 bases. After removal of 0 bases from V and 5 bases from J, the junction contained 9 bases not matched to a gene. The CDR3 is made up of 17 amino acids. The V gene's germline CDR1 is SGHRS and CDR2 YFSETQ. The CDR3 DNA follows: TGCGCCAGCAGCTTGGCCATCCGGGACAGGGGAGGAGATACGCAGTATTTT. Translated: CASSLAIRDRGGDTQYF.

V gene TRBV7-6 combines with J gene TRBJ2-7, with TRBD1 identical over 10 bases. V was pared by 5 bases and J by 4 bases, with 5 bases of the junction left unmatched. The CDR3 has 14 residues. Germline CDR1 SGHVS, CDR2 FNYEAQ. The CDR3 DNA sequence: TGTGCCAGCAGCAGGGGGACAGGGGCGTACGAGCAGTACTTC. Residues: CASSRGTGAYEQYF.

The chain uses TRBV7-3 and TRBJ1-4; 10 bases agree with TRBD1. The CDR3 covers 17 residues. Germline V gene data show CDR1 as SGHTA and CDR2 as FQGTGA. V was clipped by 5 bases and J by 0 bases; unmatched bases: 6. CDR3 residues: CASSPGQGGATNEKLFF. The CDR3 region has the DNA TGTGCCAGCAGCCCAGGACAGGGGGGAGCAACTAATGAAAAACTGTTTTTT.

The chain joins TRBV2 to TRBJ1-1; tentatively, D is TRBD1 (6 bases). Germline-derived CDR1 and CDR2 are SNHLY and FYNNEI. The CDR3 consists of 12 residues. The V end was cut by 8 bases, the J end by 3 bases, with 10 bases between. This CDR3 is CASGGGDTEAFF. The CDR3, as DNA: TGTGCCAGCGGAGGGGGGGACACTGAAGCTTTCTTT.

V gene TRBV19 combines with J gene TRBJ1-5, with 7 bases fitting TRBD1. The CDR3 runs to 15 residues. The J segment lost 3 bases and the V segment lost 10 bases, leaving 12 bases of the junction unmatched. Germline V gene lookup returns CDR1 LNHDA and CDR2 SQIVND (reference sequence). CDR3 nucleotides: TGTGCCACCACGTTGGGACAGTCCCCCAATCAGCCCCAGCATTTT. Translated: CATTLGQSPNQPQHF. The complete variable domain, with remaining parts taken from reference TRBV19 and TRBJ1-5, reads DGGITQSPKYLFRKEGQNVTLSCEQNLNHDAMYWYRQDPGQGLRLIYYSQIVNDFQKGDIAEGYSVSREKKESFPLTVTSAQKNPTAFYLCATTLGQSPNQPQHFGDGTRLSIL.

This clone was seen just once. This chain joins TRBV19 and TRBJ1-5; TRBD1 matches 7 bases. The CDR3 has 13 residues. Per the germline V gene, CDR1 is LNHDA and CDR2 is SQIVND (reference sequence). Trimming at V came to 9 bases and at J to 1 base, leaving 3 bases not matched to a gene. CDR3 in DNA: TGTGCCAGCAGCAGGGGGAGCAATCAGCCCCAGCATTTT. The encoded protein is CASSRGSNQPQHF.

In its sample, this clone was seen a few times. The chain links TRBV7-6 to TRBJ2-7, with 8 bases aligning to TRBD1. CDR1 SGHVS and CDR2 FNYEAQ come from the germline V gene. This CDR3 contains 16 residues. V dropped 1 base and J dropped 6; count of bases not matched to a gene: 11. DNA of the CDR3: TGTGCCAGCAGCTTAGAAGGGCGGACAGGGTATGGCGAGCAGTACTTC. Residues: CASSLEGRTGYGEQYF.

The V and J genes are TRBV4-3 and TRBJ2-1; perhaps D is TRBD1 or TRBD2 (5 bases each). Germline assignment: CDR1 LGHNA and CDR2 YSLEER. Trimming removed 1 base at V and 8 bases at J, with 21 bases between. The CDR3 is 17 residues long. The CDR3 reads CASSQGGPGPRSYEQFF. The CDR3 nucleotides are TGCGCCAGCAGCCAAGGGGGACCGGGACCGAGGTCGTATGAGCAGTTCTTC.

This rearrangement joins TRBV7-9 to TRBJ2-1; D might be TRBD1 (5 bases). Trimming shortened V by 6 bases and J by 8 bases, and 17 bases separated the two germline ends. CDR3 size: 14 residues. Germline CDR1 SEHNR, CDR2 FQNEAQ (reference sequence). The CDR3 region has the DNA TGTGCCAGCAGTGTGGCAGGGTTTATTGATGAGCAGTTCTTC. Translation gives CASSVAGFIDEQFF.

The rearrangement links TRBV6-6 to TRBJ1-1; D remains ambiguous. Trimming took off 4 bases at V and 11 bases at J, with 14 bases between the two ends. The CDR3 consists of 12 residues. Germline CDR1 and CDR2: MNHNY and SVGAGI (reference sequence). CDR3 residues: CASSSITGSAFF. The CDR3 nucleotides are TGTGCCAGCAGTTCGATCACGGGATCCGCTTTCTTT.